One and the same sample provided the 9 T cell receptor beta chains below, sequenced in a study of T cells in Graves' hyperthyroidism and ophthalmopathy. RNA transcripts yielded amplified TCR beta CDR3 regions. The HTBI primer set was used in a first-round RT-PCR of the TCR CDR3. Each CDR3 protein is one row after TCRdb ran MiXCR on the multiplex PCR reads. The sample consists of around 270,000 distinct CDR3 sequences, roughly a fifth of them appearing once. The sequencing input was blood. These receptors were obtained from a man between 45 and 60 years old with Graves' ophthalmopathy.

This clonotype was counted ten times or more. The J gene is TRBJ1-1, the V gene TRBV30; D may be TRBD1 (5 bases). The ends were cut back, 5 bases at V and 8 bases at J, with 12 bases in the middle. This CDR3 spans 11 amino acids. The germline CDR1 and CDR2 sequences are GTSNPN and SVGIG (reference sequence). The CDR3 DNA sequence: TGTGCCTGGGTGCTGGAGGGGGAAGCTTTCTTT. Translation gives CAWVLEGEAFF.

This clonotype was recorded many times. J is TRBJ1-2 and V is TRBV28; 12 nucleotides line up with TRBD1. V lost 10 bases to trimming and J lost 4 bases; unmatched junction nucleotides: 10. From germline, CDR1 is MDHEN and CDR2 SYDVKM. This CDR3 has 15 amino acids. The DNA of the CDR3 is TGTGCCACTTTACCGGGACAGGGGGCAACCTATGGCTACACCTTC. Protein product: CATLPGQGATYGYTF.

The sample holds many counts of this clonotype. The V gene is TRBV2, the J gene TRBJ1-5; D is undetermined. The CDR3 has 13 amino acids. V lost 6 bases to trimming and J lost 3 bases, with 9 bases between them. Germline V gene data show CDR1 as SNHLY and CDR2 as FYNNEI. CDR3 protein: CASRLGNNQPQHF. CDR3 coding DNA: TGTGCCAGCAGGTTAGGTAACAATCAGCCCCAGCATTTT. Filled out from reference TRBV2 and TRBJ1-5, the complete variable domain reads EPEVTQTPSHQVTQMGQEVILRCVPISNHLYFYWYRQILGQKVEFLVSFYNNEISEKSEIFDDQFSVERPDGSNFTLKIRSTKLEDSAMYFCASRLGNNQPQHFGDGTRLSIL.

The chain uses TRBV14 and TRBJ2-1; 14 nucleotides align to TRBD2. The V gene end was trimmed by 1 base and the J gene end by 6 bases; junction bases not matched to a gene: 2. The CDR3 loop spans 16 amino acids. From germline, CDR1 is SGHDN and CDR2 FVKESK. CDR3 DNA sequence: TGTGCCAGCAGCCAAGGACTAGCGGGAGGGAGCAATGAGCAGTTCTTC. Translation: CASSQGLAGGSNEQFF.

In this sample, this clonotype turned up many times. The rearrangement links TRBV12-3 or TRBV12-4 to TRBJ2-5; D not resolved. With 5 bases removed from V and 7 bases from J, the gap between germline ends came to 14 bases. This CDR3 comprises 13 residues. CDR3 amino acids: CASSSKSFGTQYF. CDR3 nucleotides: TGTGCCAGCAGTAGTAAAAGCTTTGGGACCCAGTACTTC.

The rearrangement joins TRBV5-1 to TRBJ2-7, with a weak D call TRBD2 (6 bases). V was trimmed by 1 base and J by 2 bases, leaving 13 bases between them. The CDR3 runs to 15 residues. Germline loops: CDR1 SGHRS, CDR2 YFSETQ. CDR3 DNA sequence: TGCGCCAGCAGCTTGAGGGCCGGGAGAACCTACGAGCAGTACTTC. Its translation: CASSLRAGRTYEQYF.

Note on this clonotype: A much larger clone differs from this one at a single base, so this may be a read error. The chain links TRBV3-1 to TRBJ1-2; D is uncertain. The CDR3 spans 13 residues. From germline, CDR1 is LGHDT and CDR2 YNNKEL (reference sequence). Trimming took off 2 bases at V and 7 bases at J, with 11 bases between the two ends. The CDR3 protein is CASSQTVGSGYTF. The CDR3 region has the DNA TGTGCCAGCAGCCAAACGGTGGGATCTGGCTACACCTTC.

There are a few counts of this clonotype. The chain links TRBV12-3 or TRBV12-4 to TRBJ2-6; 7 nucleotides line up with TRBD1. This CDR3 region has 17 residues. Losses at the gene ends were 6 bases for V and 0 bases for J; bases not matched to a gene: 8. The DNA for the CDR3 is TGTGCCAGCAGGTCCGGGACAGATCCCTCTGGGGCCAACGTCCTGACTTTC. Translating gives CASRSGTDPSGANVLTF.

This clonotype was counted ten times or more. The J gene is TRBJ2-7, the V gene TRBV5-1, with 16 bases matching TRBD2. The CDR3 extends over 17 amino acids. Unmatched junction bases numbered 9, after V lost 4 bases and J lost 5 bases. The germline V gene encodes CDR1 SGHRS and CDR2 YFSETQ. CDR3 bases: TGCGCCAGCAGCCCTCCGGGACTAGCGGGAGGGCCACACGAGCAGTACTTC. This sequence encodes CASSPPGLAGGPHEQYF.